This T cell receptor beta chain emerged from a study of blood T cell repertoires in COVID-19 (dated by TCRdb to the early 2020s). For context, the study as a whole: Collaborator samples came from the United States, Italy and Spain and covered acute and convalescent phases of COVID-19. Where available, HLA class I and class II types were obtained from metadata supplied by the sample provider rather than from assay-based typing. Subjects who had been exposed to COVID-19, were actively infected with it, or had recovered from it provided the deeply sampled blood TCRbeta repertoires that made up the dataset. Nearly every sample came with metadata listing a de-identified subject ID, COVID-19 status, age in years and sex. The repertoires were released in a freely available public database intended as a resource for research on the immune response to SARS-CoV-2. The samples were drawn from the first 160 participants of the ongoing ImmuneRACE study and from more than 1,000 subjects provided by 6 global collaborators. The prospective study material was composed of cDNA or gDNA derived from T cells, B-cell-depleted T cells, or PBMCs. The full study reports these points: Clinical and demographic metadata were provided uncurated, with the amount varying by source and participant.

The immunoSEQ Assay, a bias-controlled multiplex PCR, was used to amplify TCRbeta CDR3 regions from genomic DNA. Concerning the study's data processing: The number of nucleated cells in each sample was estimated by amplification of reference gene primers within the assay. To quantify the absolute abundance of each unique TCRbeta CDR3 rearrangement, sequence reads were collapsed and filtered. For each sample, productive Simpson clonality was calculated as the square root of Simpson's diversity index over productive rearrangements. Entries here come from immuneACCESS through TCRdb and include only in-frame sequences with V and J called. Some clones fail to appear in such tables; in the studies checked, an unresolved V gene covers under half of the shortfall, and the cause of the remainder is unknown. The V and J calls and clone size are taken from that table; D and trimming were inferred from the DNA. This sample has 400,000 to 500,000 clones in its table, and roughly 88% of those were observed once. The ten largest account for approximately 2% of the sample.

Note on this clone: Which antigen it targets is not known. At one of its ends the junction is not consistent with the germline gene, which may arise from a read error.

Participants in the prospective study were enrolled through a virtual design, were aged roughly 18 to 90 years, and lived in 24 United States geographic areas. In the prospective study, participants were assigned to cohorts based on the clinical history participants reported in a screening survey and a study questionnaire. ImmuneRACE Cohort 3 recovered participants were defined by two consecutive negative NP/OP PCR tests, healthcare professional clearance, or symptom resolution. Mobile phlebotomists in the prospective study collected whole blood, serum and a nasopharyngeal or oropharyngeal swab from every participant. Over an approximately 2-month period, participants in the prospective study had the option of providing additional blood draws and questionnaires. Blood samples from the prospective study were shipped frozen or at room temperature prior to DNA extraction. The CDR3 spans 14 residues, from the cysteine through the phenylalanine. Only the CDR3 region is kept as DNA, spanning 42 bases read in frame from base 1. Taken from the germline V gene, the CDR1 and CDR2 loops are MNHEY and SVGAGI.

In this chain, TRBV6-5 is recombined with TRBJ2-7; TRBD2 aligns with 12 central bases. The source material was PBMCs or T cells enriched from blood (not recorded which). The sequence came from a woman in her 40s who had recovered from COVID-19. In nucleotides, the sequence is TGTGCCAGCACTTACCGACTAGCGGGAGCCGAGCAGTACTTC. Its translation reads: CASTYRLAGAEQYF.